This passage covers 27 T cell receptor beta chains from one sample sequenced in a study of blood T cell repertoires in COVID-19. The assay was immunoSEQ multiplex PCR, and TCRdb's table has in-frame clones only and misses some. The sample holds a few hundred thousand clones, roughly 85% seen once. Sequenced material: peripheral blood. The receptors stem from a woman under 30 with acute or convalescent COVID-19.

This chain links TRBV20-1 with TRBJ2-7; a weak D match, TRBD1 (5 bases). CDR1 is DFQATT and CDR2 is SNEGSKA in the germline V gene (reference sequence). The CDR3 runs 13 residues. With 3 bases removed from V and 5 bases from J, the gap between germline ends came to 14 bases. CDR3 amino acids: CSASRGGINEQYF. In DNA, the CDR3 is TGCAGTGCTAGTAGGGGTGGTATCAACGAGCAGTACTTC.

The gene calls are TRBV5-1 and TRBJ2-2; 7 bases agree with TRBD1. V dropped 4 bases and J dropped 3; count of bases not matched to a gene: 6. The germline V gene has CDR1 SGHRS and CDR2 YFSETQ. CDR3 length: 15 residues. The CDR3 bases are TGCGCCAGCAGCCCCGGACAGGCCTACACCGGGGAGCTGTTTTTT. Residues: CASSPGQAYTGELFF. The full variable domain, completed using reference TRBV5-1 and TRBJ2-2, is KAGVTQTPRYLIKTRGQQVTLSCSPISGHRSVSWYQQTPGQGLQFLFEYFSETQRNKGNFPGRFSGRQFSNSRSEMNVSTLELGDSALYLCASSPGQAYTGELFFGEGSRLTVL.

The chain recombines TRBV9 with TRBJ2-1; 9 bases are a match to TRBD2. V lost 4 bases, J lost 0 bases, and 5 bases stayed unmatched. CDR1 and CDR2 (germline): SGDLS, YYNGEE. The CDR3 is 16 residues long. CDR3 sequence reads: CASSLISGSSYNEQFF. CDR3 nucleotides: TGTGCCAGCAGCCTTATTAGCGGGAGCTCCTACAATGAGCAGTTCTTC.

CDR3 in amino acids: CATSDGGINGYTF. CDR3 nucleotides: TGTGCCACCAGTGATGGGGGGATCAATGGCTACACCTTC. This sequence joins TRBV24-1 and TRBJ1-2; the D gene is possibly TRBD1 (5 bases). This CDR3 is 13 amino acids long. The germline V and J ends were trimmed by 3 bases and 6 bases, with 10 bases remaining between them. Germline V gives CDR1 KGHDR, CDR2 SFDVKD.

The CDR3 coding sequence is TGTGCCAGCAGGGGGAACAGGGGGCCTTTGAATGGGTATGGCTACACCTTC. Translating gives CASRGNRGPLNGYGYTF. The chain is built from TRBV2 and TRBJ1-2; 9 nucleotides agree with TRBD1. Germline assignment: CDR1 SNHLY and CDR2 FYNNEI. This CDR3 has 17 amino acids. V dropped 6 bases and J dropped 5; count of bases not matched to a gene: 16.

This clone was recorded only once. The gene calls are TRBV11-3 and TRBJ2-7, with D maybe TRBD2 (6 bases). This CDR3 spans 14 amino acids. Germline CDR1 reads SGHNT; CDR2 reads YENEEA. V was cut by 3 bases and J by 4 bases, with 13 bases left in between. Here the CDR3 reads CASSFETGVYEQYF. Here the CDR3 DNA reads TGTGCCAGCAGCTTTGAGACGGGGGTTTACGAGCAGTACTTC.

This sequence joins TRBV6-5 and TRBJ1-6, with a weak D call TRBD1 (6 bases). Germline V lookup: CDR1 MNHEY, CDR2 SVGAGI. The CDR3 totals 14 residues. V dropped 7 bases and J dropped 10 bases, with 17 bases sitting between them. For the CDR3, the DNA is TGTGCCAGCACCCCCGGATTGGGGACATCACCCCTCCACTTT. Translated: CASTPGLGTSPLHF.

The V call is TRBV6-5, the J call TRBJ1-1; maybe TRBD1 (6 bases). The V end lost 7 bases, the J end lost 1 base, and 13 bases lay between the germline ends. This CDR3 contains 14 residues. Germline values: CDR1 MNHEY, CDR2 SVGAGI. CDR3 sequence reads: CASTFTGPNTEAFF. Written as DNA, the CDR3 is TGTGCCAGCACCTTTACAGGGCCGAACACTGAAGCTTTCTTT.

This clone was picked up one time. CDR3 residues: CASSLWTGSFMNTEAFF. In nucleotides, the CDR3 is TGTGCCAGCAGTTTATGGACAGGGAGCTTCATGAACACTGAAGCTTTCTTT. The rearrangement joins TRBV28 to TRBJ1-1; 7 bases agree with TRBD1. The CDR3 is 17 amino acids. V lost 0 bases, J lost 0 bases, and 7 bases stayed unmatched. Germline CDR1 and CDR2: MDHEN and SYDVKM.

The chain is built from TRBV10-2 and TRBJ2-7; 9 bases are shared with TRBD1. V shed 2 bases and J 3 bases; nucleotides not matched to a gene: 5. The V gene's germline CDR1 is WSHSY and CDR2 SAAADI. The CDR3 spans 15 residues. CDR3 sequence reads: CASSELGQGNYEQYF. In nucleotides, the CDR3 is TGCGCCAGCAGTGAGCTGGGACAGGGAAACTACGAGCAGTACTTC.

Comments on this clone: The sample contains more than one DNA sequence encoding this CDR3. CDR3 region: CASSGRGNTEAFF. CDR3 nucleotide sequence: TGTGCCAGCAGCGGTCGGGGGAACACTGAAGCTTTCTTT. V is TRBV2 and J is TRBJ1-1; no clear D gene. Germline V CDR1 and CDR2: SNHLY, FYNNEI. This CDR3 is built from 13 residues. V was clipped by 6 bases and J by 1 base, with 9 bases between them.

The chain joins TRBV6-6 to TRBJ1-1, with 10 bases lining up with TRBD1. After removal of 4 bases from V and 3 bases from J, the junction contained 5 bases not matched to a gene. The germline V gene has CDR1 MNHNY and CDR2 SVGAGI (reference sequence). The CDR3 has 15 residues. CDR3 residues: CASSSDRGRDTEAFF. The CDR3 bases are TGTGCCAGCAGTTCCGACAGGGGGCGGGACACTGAAGCTTTCTTT.

The V and J genes are TRBV29-1 and TRBJ1-5; 8 bases align to TRBD1. CDR3 length: 15 amino acids. Germline CDR1 reads SQVTM; CDR2 reads ANQGSEA. Losses at the gene ends were 4 bases for V and 1 base for J; bases not matched to a gene: 6. The CDR3 is CSVGGTGGSNQPQHF. The DNA for the CDR3 is TGCAGCGTTGGTGGGACAGGTGGGAGCAATCAGCCCCAGCATTTT. The variable domain in full, completed from reference TRBV29-1 and TRBJ1-5, reads SAVISQKPSRDICQRGTSLTIQCQVDSQVTMMFWYRQQPGQSLTLIATANQGSEATYESGFVIDKFPISRPNLTFSTLTVSNMSPEDSSIYLCSVGGTGGSNQPQHFGDGTRLSIL.

Points on this clone: Additional DNA sequences in this sample encode the identical CDR3. The gene calls are TRBV28 and TRBJ2-7; 12 nucleotides agree with TRBD2. Germline CDR1 and CDR2: MDHEN and SYDVKM. Losses at the gene ends were 5 bases for V and 4 bases for J; bases not matched to a gene: 3. The CDR3 runs to 14 residues. The CDR3 here is CASSRLAGAYEQYF. DNA of the CDR3: TGTGCCAGCAGTCGACTAGCGGGAGCATACGAGCAGTACTTC. The full variable domain, with the rest looked up from reference TRBV28 and TRBJ2-7, is DVKVTQSSRYLVKRTGEKVFLECVQDMDHENMFWYRQDPGLGLRLIYFSYDVKMKEKGDIPEGYSVSREKKERFSLILESASTNQTSMYLCASSRLAGAYEQYFGPGTRLTVT.

The V gene is TRBV28, the J gene TRBJ1-4; 7 positions agree with TRBD1. Germline CDR1 and CDR2: MDHEN and SYDVKM. This CDR3 is 14 amino acids long. Trimming cost V 5 bases and J 7 bases; bases outside gene matches: 7. The DNA for the CDR3 is TGTGCCAGCAGTCGGCCAGGGGGTGGTGAAAAACTGTTTTTT. This sequence encodes CASSRPGGGEKLFF. The entire variable domain, with the rest obtained from reference TRBV28 and TRBJ1-4, is as follows: DVKVTQSSRYLVKRTGEKVFLECVQDMDHENMFWYRQDPGLGLRLIYFSYDVKMKEKGDIPEGYSVSREKKERFSLILESASTNQTSMYLCASSRPGGGEKLFFGSGTQLSVL.

The chain combines TRBV6-5 with TRBJ1-1; TRBD1 might be the D (5 bases). The V gene's germline CDR1 is MNHEY and CDR2 SVGAGI. CDR3 size: 13 residues. The V end lost 6 bases, the J end lost 1 base, and 9 bases lay between the germline ends. CDR3 bases: TGTGCCAGCAGGCTGACAGCGAACACTGAAGCTTTCTTT. Translating it yields CASRLTANTEAFF.

The chain links TRBV5-1 to TRBJ1-2; 8 bases fit TRBD1. Unmatched junction bases numbered 7, after V lost 0 bases and J lost 6 bases. The germline gives CDR1 SGHRS, CDR2 YFSETQ. The CDR3 totals 15 residues. CDR3 residues: CASSLERTGLDGYTF. The CDR3 coding sequence is TGCGCCAGCAGCTTGGAAAGGACAGGGTTAGATGGCTACACCTTC.

This sequence joins TRBV10-3 and TRBJ2-7, with TRBD2 identical over 11 bases. The CDR3 is made up of 12 amino acids. Germline V CDR1 and CDR2: ENHRY, SYGVKD. V lost 11 bases to trimming and J lost 6 bases; unmatched junction nucleotides: 6. The CDR3 loop reads CAVLAGGLEQYF. CDR3 in DNA: TGTGCCGTCCTAGCGGGAGGTCTCGAGCAGTACTTC.

CDR3 in DNA: TGTGCCAGCAGTTTCGGGACATGGGGCAATGAGCAGTTCTTC. Its translation is CASSFGTWGNEQFF. The rearrangement links TRBV27 to TRBJ2-1, with D tentatively TRBD1 (6 bases). This CDR3 is 14 amino acids long. Trimming removed 3 bases from V and 6 bases from J, with 12 bases in between. From germline, CDR1 is MNHEY and CDR2 SMNVEV (reference sequence).

In regard to this clone: Different DNA sequences within this sample yield the same CDR3. The chain has TRBV5-1 and TRBJ1-3, with a tentative D call TRBD1 (5 bases). The V end was cut by 2 bases, the J end by 0 bases, with 6 bases between. In germline, CDR1 is SGHRS, CDR2 YFSETQ. The CDR3 is 14 residues long. This chain's CDR3 is CASSLDSSGNTIYF. The CDR3 nucleotides read TGCGCCAGCAGCTTAGACAGCTCTGGAAACACCATATATTTT.

This chain links TRBV2 with TRBJ2-1; TRBD1 matches at 8 bases. Losses at the gene ends were 8 bases for V and 3 bases for J; bases not matched to a gene: 6. CDR1 is SNHLY, CDR2 FYNNEI, per germline. The CDR3 is made up of 14 amino acids. This chain's CDR3 is CASLLDRVYNEQFF. The CDR3 DNA reads TGTGCCAGCCTTTTGGACAGGGTCTACAATGAGCAGTTCTTC.

V is TRBV13 and J is TRBJ2-5; D is possibly TRBD2 (5 bases). V was pared by 3 bases and J by 5 bases, with 16 bases between. Germline CDR1 PRHDT, CDR2 FYEKMQ (reference sequence). The CDR3 spans 15 residues. The CDR3 bases are TGTGCCAGCAGCTTGTCCTTGCCGGGGTTTGAGACCCAGTACTTC. Its protein is CASSLSLPGFETQYF.

V gene TRBV28 combines with J gene TRBJ1-5; 7 nucleotides match TRBD1. The CDR3 runs to 15 residues. From germline, CDR1 is MDHEN and CDR2 SYDVKM. V shed 0 bases and J 7 bases; nucleotides not matched to a gene: 6. The CDR3, as DNA: TGTGCCAGCAGTTTATGGGCAGGGGGTTTGCAGCCCCAGCATTTT. Translation: CASSLWAGGLQPQHF.

Only one count was recorded for this clone. The rearrangement joins TRBV24-1 to TRBJ1-2; weak D call: TRBD1 (5 bases). The V gene's germline CDR1 is KGHDR and CDR2 SFDVKD. The CDR3 consists of 14 residues. The V gene lost 4 bases and the J gene lost 1 base, with 9 bases spanning the gap. The CDR3 loop reads CATSDPDSNYGYTF. The CDR3 DNA is TGTGCCACCAGTGACCCTGACAGTAACTATGGCTACACCTTC.

The rearrangement joins TRBV6-5 to TRBJ1-4; the match to TRBD1 covers 9 bases. CDR1 is MNHEY, CDR2 SVGAGI, per germline. This CDR3 has 15 amino acids. The V and J ends lost 5 bases and 5 bases, in that order; junction bases with no gene match: 6. CDR3 coding DNA: TGTGCCAGCAGTCTCCGACAGGGGGGAAATGAAAAACTGTTTTTT. Protein: CASSLRQGGNEKLFF.

The rearrangement joins TRBV2 to TRBJ1-4, with a weak D call TRBD1 (6 bases). V was trimmed by 0 bases and J by 4 bases, leaving 9 bases between them. Germline-derived CDR1 and CDR2 are SNHLY and FYNNEI. The CDR3 is 15 residues long. The chain's CDR3 is CASSEAGQFNEKLFF. Written as DNA, the CDR3 is TGTGCCAGCAGTGAAGCCGGACAGTTTAATGAAAAACTGTTTTTT. Complete variable domain (other parts from reference TRBV2 and TRBJ1-4): EPEVTQTPSHQVTQMGQEVILRCVPISNHLYFYWYRQILGQKVEFLVSFYNNEISEKSEIFDDQFSVERPDGSNFTLKIRSTKLEDSAMYFCASSEAGQFNEKLFFGSGTQLSVL.

V usage is TRBV29-1 and J usage is TRBJ2-1, with 8 bases fitting TRBD2. Trimming took 4 bases from V and 3 from J; bases not matched to a gene: 11. The CDR3 loop spans 16 amino acids. The germline V gene has CDR1 SQVTM and CDR2 ANQGSEA. CDR3 DNA: TGCAGCGTTGTTGTGGTGCGGGGGGCGGGCTACAATGAGCAGTTCTTC. Translating it yields CSVVVVRGAGYNEQFF.